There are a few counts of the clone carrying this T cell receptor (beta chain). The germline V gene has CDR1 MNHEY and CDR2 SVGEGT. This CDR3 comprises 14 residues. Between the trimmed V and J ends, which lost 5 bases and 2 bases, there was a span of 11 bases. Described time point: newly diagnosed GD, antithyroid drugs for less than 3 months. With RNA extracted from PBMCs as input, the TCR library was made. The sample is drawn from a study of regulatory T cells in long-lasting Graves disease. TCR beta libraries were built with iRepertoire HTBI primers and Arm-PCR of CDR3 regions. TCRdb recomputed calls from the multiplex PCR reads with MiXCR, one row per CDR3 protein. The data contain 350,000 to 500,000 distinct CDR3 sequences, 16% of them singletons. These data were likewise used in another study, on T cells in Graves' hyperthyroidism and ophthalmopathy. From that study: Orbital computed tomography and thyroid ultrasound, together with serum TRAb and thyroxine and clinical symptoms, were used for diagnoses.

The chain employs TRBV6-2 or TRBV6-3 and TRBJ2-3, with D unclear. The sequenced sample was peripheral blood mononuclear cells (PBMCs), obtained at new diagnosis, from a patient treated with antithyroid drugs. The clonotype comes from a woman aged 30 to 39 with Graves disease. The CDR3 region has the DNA TGTGCCAGCAGTGAAGTTAGTTCCACAGATACGCAGTATTTT. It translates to CASSEVSSTDTQYF.